These 29 T cell receptor beta chains were sequenced from one sample in a study of T cell responses to AZD1222 COVID-19 vaccine. The repertoire was sequenced with immunoSEQ multiplex PCR; TCRdb's copy has only in-frame clones and lacks some. The data contain under 150,000 clones, 85% to 90% of them singletons. The sample consisted of peripheral blood, taken on day 0 of AZD1222 vaccination. The origin of the receptors is an adult in good health.

This chain uses TRBV5-1 with TRBJ1-1; D might be TRBD1 (6 bases). The germline V gene has CDR1 SGHRS and CDR2 YFSETQ. The V end was cut by 6 bases, the J end by 5 bases, with 14 bases between. The CDR3 loop spans 13 amino acids. CDR3 loop: CASTQTGRTEAFF. CDR3 bases: TGCGCCAGCACACAGACAGGCCGTACTGAAGCTTTCTTT.

This clone was counted ten times or more. This chain links TRBV19 with TRBJ2-1; 13 bases map to TRBD2. The J segment lost 9 bases and the V segment lost 2 bases, leaving 7 bases of the junction unmatched. This CDR3 has 16 amino acids. The germline V gene has CDR1 LNHDA and CDR2 SQIVND (reference sequence). The CDR3 reads CASSIRGLAGLSEQFF. In DNA form, the CDR3 reads TGTGCCAGTAGTATAAGGGGACTAGCGGGACTTAGTGAGCAGTTCTTC.

The rearrangement links TRBV19 to TRBJ2-2, with D maybe TRBD2 (5 bases). Trimming stripped 6 bases from V and 1 base from J, with 21 bases between. Germline CDR1 and CDR2: LNHDA and SQIVND (reference sequence). The CDR3 contains 18 residues. The DNA of the CDR3 is TGTGCCAGTAGCCCCCAACTAGTTTTCGATAGGAACACCGGGGAGCTGTTTTTT. Translation gives CASSPQLVFDRNTGELFF.

V gene TRBV9 combines with J gene TRBJ2-1; no clear D. V dropped 1 base and J dropped 0 bases, with 14 bases sitting between them. CDR3 length: 17 residues. Germline V CDR1 and CDR2: SGDLS, YYNGEE. The CDR3 loop is CASSVRGSGYSYNEQFF. The CDR3 DNA is TGTGCCAGCAGCGTAAGAGGATCGGGTTACTCCTACAATGAGCAGTTCTTC.

The chain has TRBV11-2 and TRBJ2-5, with a weak D call TRBD1 (6 bases). V was shortened by 1 base and J by 1 base, with 10 bases between the two germline ends. Germline lookup yields CDR1 SGHAT and CDR2 FQNNGV. The CDR3 runs 15 residues. The CDR3 DNA sequence: TGTGCCAGCAGCTTAGGCAGGGGCGTCCAAGAGACCCAGTACTTC. Protein product: CASSLGRGVQETQYF.

This clone is a singleton in its sample. The J gene is TRBJ1-1, the V gene TRBV7-9; no reliable D call. This CDR3 is 15 amino acids long. Germline CDR1 and CDR2: SEHNR and FQNEAQ (reference sequence). The V end lost 5 bases, the J end lost 1 base, and 14 bases lay between the germline ends. The chain's CDR3 is CASSLASTANTEAFF. The CDR3 coding sequence is TGTGCCAGCAGCCTTGCCTCTACGGCGAACACTGAAGCTTTCTTT.

This clone turned up a few times. The chain links TRBV28 to TRBJ2-7, with TRBD2 matching 8 bases. Germline V gene data show CDR1 as MDHEN and CDR2 as SYDVKM. V shed 7 bases and J 2 bases; nucleotides not matched to a gene: 7. The CDR3 length is 14 residues. The CDR3 sequence is CASKFETSAYEQYF. The DNA for the CDR3 is TGTGCCAGCAAATTCGAGACTAGCGCCTACGAGCAGTACTTC.

V usage is TRBV7-9 and J usage is TRBJ1-2; D is possibly TRBD1 (5 bases). The CDR3 has 14 residues. Trimming pared 5 bases from V and 8 bases from J, leaving 18 bases between. The V gene's germline CDR1 is SEHNR and CDR2 FQNEAQ (reference sequence). CDR3 DNA: TGTGCCAGCAGCGCAAGGCAGATAAGGGGCGGCTACACCTTC. It translates to CASSARQIRGGYTF.

The chain carries TRBV30 and TRBJ2-7; D is possibly TRBD1 (5 bases). Germline V gene data show CDR1 as GTSNPN and CDR2 as SVGIG (reference sequence). This CDR3 has 15 amino acids. Trimming took 2 bases from V and 2 from J, leaving 16 bases between them. The CDR3 DNA reads TGTGCCTGGAGTATGGGAACAGGTTCAGCCTACGAGCAGTACTTC. Translation: CAWSMGTGSAYEQYF.

CDR3 nucleotides: TGTGCCAGCAGCCAAGAAGCCGGAGAAGAGACCCAGTACTTC. This translates into CASSQEAGEETQYF. This chain links TRBV4-2 with TRBJ2-5; no reliable D call. CDR1 is LGHNA, CDR2 YNFKEQ, per germline. V lost 0 bases, J lost 3 bases, and 8 bases lay in between. The CDR3 runs 14 residues.

The V and J genes are TRBV24-1 and TRBJ2-3; 8 bases are shared with TRBD1. Trimming at V came to 3 bases and at J to 3 bases, leaving 7 bases not matched to a gene. Germline CDR1 and CDR2: KGHDR and SFDVKD. This CDR3 comprises 16 residues. In DNA form, the CDR3 reads TGTGCCACCAGTGATATTACAGGGGGTATGACAGATACGCAGTATTTT. It codes for CATSDITGGMTDTQYF.

The gene calls are TRBV7-2 and TRBJ1-2; D gene ambiguous. Germline lookup yields CDR1 SGHTA and CDR2 FQGNSA. Trimming took off 1 base at V and 0 bases at J, with 9 bases between the two ends. The CDR3 is 15 residues long. This chain's CDR3 is CASSLEGASNYGYTF. DNA of the CDR3: TGTGCCAGCAGCTTAGAGGGAGCCTCTAACTATGGCTACACCTTC.

This clone was counted only a few times. The chain couples TRBV27 to TRBJ2-1; TRBD1 matches 8 bases. CDR1 and CDR2 (germline): MNHEY, SMNVEV (reference sequence). The CDR3 is made up of 15 amino acids. The J segment lost 4 bases and the V segment lost 5 bases, leaving 7 bases of the junction unmatched. This CDR3 is CASSPRTGPYNEQFF. Written as DNA, the CDR3 is TGTGCCAGCAGTCCCCGGACAGGGCCTTACAATGAGCAGTTCTTC.

The chain couples TRBV3-1 (or the pseudogene TRBV3-2) to TRBJ1-2; D remains unclear. The CDR3 extends over 16 amino acids. V shed 4 bases and J shed 1 base, with 16 bases lying between them. Germline V CDR1 and CDR2: LGHDT, YNNKEL (reference sequence). CDR3 loop: CASSPRRSNYNYGYTF. CDR3 nucleotide sequence: TGTGCCAGCAGCCCCCGGCGGTCCAATTATAACTATGGCTACACCTTC.

The V and J genes are TRBV29-1 and TRBJ2-1; D not certain. Germline CDR1 reads SQVTM; CDR2 reads ANQGSEA. The V end was cut by 3 bases, the J end by 5 bases, with 5 bases between. The CDR3 consists of 11 residues. CDR3 sequence: CSVEINNEQFF. CDR3 nucleotides: TGCAGCGTTGAGATTAACAATGAGCAGTTCTTC.

The chain uses TRBV11-3 and TRBJ1-1; no definite D call. V lost 2 bases and J 5 bases, leaving 9 bases between the germline ends. The CDR3 sequence is 13 residues long. Germline assignment: CDR1 SGHNT and CDR2 YENEEA. The CDR3, as DNA: TGTGCCAGCAGCTTAACAGCCCCAACTGAAGCTTTCTTT. The encoded protein is CASSLTAPTEAFF.

This clone has a single count. The chain is built from TRBV5-1 and TRBJ2-1, with 9 positions matching TRBD1. Germline assignment: CDR1 SGHRS and CDR2 YFSETQ. The CDR3 length is 14 residues. The junction had 4 bases not matched to a gene; V was cut back by 0 bases and J by 9 bases. The CDR3 DNA sequence: TGCGCCAGCAGCTTGGCGGGACAGGGTAGTGAGCAGTTCTTC. This sequence encodes CASSLAGQGSEQFF.

The chain uses TRBV30 and TRBJ2-4; D possibly corresponds to TRBD1 (5 bases). The CDR3 runs 14 residues. Germline V gene sequence: CDR1 GTSNPN, CDR2 SVGIG (reference sequence). Between the trimmed V and J ends, which lost 3 bases and 9 bases, there was a span of 18 bases. The CDR3 bases are TGTGCCTGGAGCCTGGGGCAGGGATATGGCATTCAGTACTTC. This gives the protein CAWSLGQGYGIQYF.

This clone was counted once. CDR3 sequence: CASGRPKRGYGYTF. The CDR3 bases are TGTGCCAGCGGCAGGCCCAAACGGGGCTATGGCTACACCTTC. The rearrangement joins TRBV7-3 to TRBJ1-2; D gene ambiguous. The CDR3 has 14 amino acids. Germline lookup yields CDR1 SGHTA and CDR2 FQGTGA. V lost 8 bases and J lost 4, with 17 bases in between.

The rearrangement uses TRBV28 and TRBJ1-2; no definite D call. CDR1 is MDHEN and CDR2 is SYDVKM in the germline V gene. The CDR3 is made up of 12 amino acids. The V end was cut by 4 bases, the J end by 5 bases, with 8 bases between. The CDR3 reads CASSYGPYGYTF. The CDR3 nucleotides read TGTGCCAGCAGTTATGGACCTTATGGCTACACCTTC.

The rearrangement uses TRBV7-2 and TRBJ1-5, with D unclear. V dropped 3 bases and J dropped 0 bases, with 6 bases sitting between them. This CDR3 comprises 14 residues. CDR1 SGHTA and CDR2 FQGNSA come from the germline V gene. CDR3 in amino acids: CASSFRNSNQPQHF. In DNA form, the CDR3 reads TGTGCCAGCAGCTTCAGAAATAGCAATCAGCCCCAGCATTTT.

The J gene is TRBJ2-2, the V gene TRBV28; no reliable D call. The CDR3 is 15 residues long. The germline V gene has CDR1 MDHEN and CDR2 SYDVKM. V lost 8 bases and J 1 base, leaving 14 bases between the germline ends. This CDR3 reads CASRMETLNTGELFF. The DNA of the CDR3 is TGTGCCAGCCGCATGGAGACATTGAACACCGGGGAGCTGTTTTTT.

The chain joins TRBV2 to TRBJ2-7; D gene ambiguous. Per germline, CDR1 SNHLY and CDR2 FYNNEI. Trimming removed 4 bases at V and 3 bases at J, with 10 bases between. The CDR3 runs 13 residues. This CDR3 is CASSGIGDYEQYF. CDR3 nucleotides: TGTGCCAGCAGTGGCATAGGCGACTACGAGCAGTACTTC. The entire variable domain, with the rest obtained from reference TRBV2 and TRBJ2-7, is as follows: EPEVTQTPSHQVTQMGQEVILRCVPISNHLYFYWYRQILGQKVEFLVSFYNNEISEKSEIFDDQFSVERPDGSNFTLKIRSTKLEDSAMYFCASSGIGDYEQYFGPGTRLTVT.

V usage is TRBV5-1 and J usage is TRBJ1-2; D remains unclear. The germline V gene has CDR1 SGHRS and CDR2 YFSETQ. The CDR3 is 14 residues long. The ends were cut back, 0 bases at V and 0 bases at J, with 6 bases in the middle. The CDR3 region has the DNA TGCGCCAGCAGCTTGGGCAGTACTAACTATGGCTACACCTTC. Protein product: CASSLGSTNYGYTF.

The V gene is TRBV4-1, the J gene TRBJ2-7; TRBD1 is a possible D gene (6 bases). Trimming shortened V by 1 base and J by 0 bases, and 7 bases separated the two germline ends. Germline-derived CDR1 and CDR2 are MGHRA and YSYEKL. This CDR3 spans 14 amino acids. As DNA, the CDR3 is TGCGCCAGCAGCCAAGTACAGGGCTCCTACGAGCAGTACTTC. Translating it yields CASSQVQGSYEQYF.

The chain links TRBV5-1 to TRBJ2-2; 9 nucleotides agree with TRBD2. V was pared by 0 bases and J by 5 bases, with 5 bases of the junction left unmatched. CDR1 is SGHRS, CDR2 YFSETQ, per germline. The CDR3 has 16 amino acids. The CDR3 here is CASSLGRTSVTGELFF. In DNA, the CDR3 is TGCGCCAGCAGCTTGGGCAGGACTAGCGTAACCGGGGAGCTGTTTTTT.

In nucleotides, the CDR3 is TGTGCCAGCAGCCTTTTCTTGGCGACAGGTAGAGCACAAGAGACCCAGTACTTC. It codes for CASSLFLATGRAQETQYF. The chain recombines TRBV7-8 with TRBJ2-5; possibly TRBD1 for D (6 bases). Trimming cost V 5 bases and J 2 bases, with 24 bases left between them. There are 18 residues in the CDR3. CDR1 SGHVS and CDR2 FQNEAQ come from the germline V gene.

The gene calls are TRBV21-1 and TRBJ1-1; the table's D gene call, TRBD1, was not cross checked with the DNA. TRBV21-1 is deemed a pseudogene. This CDR3 has 15 amino acids. CDR3 in amino acids: CASSNSRGRNTEAFF. The CDR3 DNA reads as TGTGCCAGCAGCAATAGCAGGGGGCGCAACACTGAAGCTTTCTTT.

The chain joins TRBV4-2 to TRBJ2-7; 7 nucleotides align to TRBD1. This CDR3 has 15 residues. J lost 2 bases, V lost 0 bases, and 4 bases had no gene match. Germline V CDR1 and CDR2: LGHNA, YNFKEQ. CDR3 sequence: CASSQERGPPYEQYF. CDR3 DNA: TGTGCCAGCAGCCAAGAAAGGGGGCCCCCCTACGAGCAGTACTTC.